This T cell receptor beta chain originates from a study of response to subunit inactivated influenza vaccine. MiXCR, run by TCRdb on the RT-PCR reads, gives a single entry per CDR3 protein. The sample lists around 530,000 distinct CDR3 sequences, 10% to 15% seen once, with roughly a tenth in the top ten. This clonotype has just a few counts. The CDR3 extends over 15 amino acids. Trimming cost V 2 bases and J 5 bases, with 14 bases left between them. Germline V gene sequence: CDR1 SGDLS, CDR2 YYNGEE. The TCR comes from a man aged 45 to 65 who received an inactivated influenza vaccine. The V and J genes are TRBV9 and TRBJ2-1; TRBD2 is a possible D gene (6 bases). Sequencing was performed on PBMCs from blood, taken on the day of vaccination. The CDR3 bases are TGTGCCAGCAGCGTCCCGGGACTCCACAACAATGAGCAGTTCTTC. This gives the protein CASSVPGLHNNEQFF.